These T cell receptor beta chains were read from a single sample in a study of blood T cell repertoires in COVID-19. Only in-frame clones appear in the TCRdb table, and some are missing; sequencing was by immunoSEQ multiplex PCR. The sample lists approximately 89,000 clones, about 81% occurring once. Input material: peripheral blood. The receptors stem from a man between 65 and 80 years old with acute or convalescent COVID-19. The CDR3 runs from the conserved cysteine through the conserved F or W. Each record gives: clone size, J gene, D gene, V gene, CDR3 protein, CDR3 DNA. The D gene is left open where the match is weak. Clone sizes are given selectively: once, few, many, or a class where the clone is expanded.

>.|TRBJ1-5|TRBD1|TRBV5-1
CASSLLPGQGEYSNQPQHF
TGCGCCAGCAGCTTACTCCCGGGACAGGGAGAGTATAGCAATCAGCCCCAGCATTTT
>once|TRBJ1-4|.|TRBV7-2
CASSADTKNEKLFF
TGTGCCAGCAGCGCCGACACGAAGAATGAAAAACTGTTTTTT
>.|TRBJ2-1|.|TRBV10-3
CAIKDYSQSEQFF
TGTGCCATCAAGGACTACAGTCAAAGTGAGCAGTTCTTC
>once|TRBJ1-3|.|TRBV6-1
CASSEQWSYSGNTIYF
TGTGCCAGCAGTGAACAGTGGTCGTACTCTGGAAACACCATATATTTT
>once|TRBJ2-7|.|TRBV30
CAWNLNSHGVTRGEQYF
TGTGCCTGGAACCTAAATTCCCACGGGGTGACTAGAGGGGAGCAGTACTTC
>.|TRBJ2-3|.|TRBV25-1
CASSALTRPKADTQYF
TGTGCCAGCAGTGCCCTTACTAGGCCCAAGGCAGATACGCAGTATTTT
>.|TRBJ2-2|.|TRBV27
CASSARGVGTGELFF
TGTGCCAGCAGTGCCAGGGGAGTAGGTACCGGGGAGCTGTTTTTT
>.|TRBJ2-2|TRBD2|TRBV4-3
CASSQAAAGGSTGELFF
TGCGCCAGCAGCCAAGCCGCAGCGGGAGGGTCCACCGGGGAGCTGTTTTTT
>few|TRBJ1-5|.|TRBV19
CASSYRGRGQPQHF
TGTGCCAGTAGTTATCGGGGTCGGGGTCAGCCCCAGCATTTT
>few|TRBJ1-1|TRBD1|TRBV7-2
CASSRPTGDTEAFF
TGTGCCAGCAGCCGCCCGACAGGGGACACTGAAGCTTTCTTT
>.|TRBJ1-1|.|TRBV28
CASLQLGRGDTEAFF
TGTGCCAGCCTCCAATTGGGGAGGGGTGACACTGAAGCTTTCTTT
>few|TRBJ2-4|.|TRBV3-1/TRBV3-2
CASSQAVAKNIQYF
TGTGCCAGCAGCCAAGCCGTAGCCAAAAACATTCAGTACTTC
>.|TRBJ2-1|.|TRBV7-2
CASGAAASYNEQFF
TGTGCCAGCGGAGCGGCTGCCTCCTACAATGAGCAGTTCTTC
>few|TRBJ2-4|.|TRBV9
CASSVDGNPGNIQYF
TGTGCCAGCAGCGTAGATGGTAATCCGGGAAACATTCAGTACTTC
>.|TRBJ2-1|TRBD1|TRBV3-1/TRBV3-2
CASSRAGTGSYNEQFF
TGTGCCAGCAGCCGAGCCGGGACAGGGTCCTACAATGAGCAGTTCTTC
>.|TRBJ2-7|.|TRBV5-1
CASSTGSYEQYF
TGCGCCAGCAGTACAGGGTCTTACGAGCAGTACTTC
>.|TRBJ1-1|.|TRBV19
CASSIPGRTLPEAFF
TGTGCCAGTAGTATTCCCGGCAGGACTCTTCCTGAAGCTTTCTTT
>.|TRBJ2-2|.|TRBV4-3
CASSQDRTENTGELFF
TGCGCCAGCAGCCAAGATAGGACAGAGAACACCGGGGAGCTGTTTTTT
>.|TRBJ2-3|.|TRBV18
CASSPPRHLSLAEARDTQYF
TGTGCCAGCTCACCACCCCGTCACCTCAGTCTTGCGGAGGCGAGAGATACGCAGTATTTT
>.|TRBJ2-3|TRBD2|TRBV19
CASSIYSGSPDTQYF
TGTGCCAGTAGTATATACAGCGGGAGCCCAGATACGCAGTATTTT
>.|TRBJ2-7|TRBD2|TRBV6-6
CASILWASGRADEQYF
TGTGCCAGCATCTTATGGGCTAGCGGGAGGGCCGACGAGCAGTACTTC
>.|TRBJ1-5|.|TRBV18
CASSPVMARGANQPQHF
TGTGCCAGCTCACCAGTAATGGCTCGGGGGGCCAATCAGCCCCAGCATTTT